This T cell receptor (beta chain) comes out of a study of blood T cells in healthy people across ages. The study's findings and limits: Diversity estimates from one million T cells were considered underestimates. Per million T cells, TCR beta diversity dropped roughly linearly as age increased. More naive CD4+ cells and higher diversity marked long-lived donors relative to aged donors.

Sample-barcoded 5' priming and a J-beta primer mix drove a second PCR of about 6 to 11 cycles. The authors tagged each cDNA molecule using a template-switch adaptor with 12 random nucleotides. TCRdb passed the 5' RACE reads through MiXCR, listing each CDR3 protein once. The sample consists of roughly 680,000 distinct CDR3 sequences, approximately 52% of them appearing once. This clonotype was counted a single time. Its antigen is unknown. Trimming stripped 0 bases from V and 12 bases from J, with 9 bases between. The CDR3 extends over 12 amino acids. Material: blood. This chain connects TRBV12-3 or TRBV12-4 to TRBJ2-1; the D gene is possibly TRBD2 (5 bases). The receptor comes from an elderly woman in good health. The CDR3 here is CASSLAGEVQFF. Here the CDR3 DNA reads TGTGCCAGCAGTTTAGCGGGAGAGGTGCAGTTCTTC.